Below, one TCR beta chain is given with its context. Its antigen is unknown. TCRdb's table, derived via immunoSEQ multiplex PCR, lists solely in-frame clones and lacks some. The sample yields 48,000 or so clones, roughly three quarters seen once. These data come from a study of OX40 agonist ivuxolimab in advanced cancers. Whole-study context: Given to patients was ivuxolimab, an agonistic anti-OX40 (CD134) antibody.

The V gene's germline CDR1 is SQVTM and CDR2 ANQGSEA. There are 14 residues in the CDR3. Trimming removed 7 bases from V and 0 bases from J, with 13 bases in between. Study-level results: CD4+ T cells averaged fewer expanded clones than CD8+ T cells.

Sequencing was performed on CD4+ or CD8+ T cells sorted from blood, taken in a trial of the OX40 agonist ivuxolimab. The sequence was collected from an adult with an advanced solid tumor such as melanoma, head and neck, liver or kidney cancer. This rearrangement joins TRBV29-1 to TRBJ1-3, with a weak D call TRBD1 (6 bases). The CDR3 DNA reads TGCAGCGCCCGACAGGAGCTCTCTGGAAACACCATATATTTT. The encoded protein is CSARQELSGNTIYF.